A selection of T cell receptor beta chains follows, all from one sample in a study of beta chain features in type 1 diabetes. Clones were sequenced by immunoSEQ multiplex PCR, and TCRdb holds only the in-frame ones, with some missing. The sample yields fewer than 400,000 clones, about a tenth seen once. Specimen: central memory CD4+ T cells from blood. The receptors derive from a young man with type 1 diabetes. Each CDR3 is given without its conserved first and last residue. The order of the fields is J gene, V gene, clone size, CDR3 protein. Rows may omit the clone size; those that give it use once, few, many or a size class.

>TRBJ1-1|TRBV25-1|-
ASSEPSPDREAF
>TRBJ2-4|TRBV2|few
ASSRTSLWDKNIQY
>TRBJ1-1|TRBV25-1|once
ASSEHGGRGTEAF
>TRBJ2-3|TRBV4-3|-
ASSQASGGEDTQY
>TRBJ2-3|TRBV2|few
ASSRGGAGTDTQY
>TRBJ2-7|TRBV18|-
ASSLSQEDYEQY
>TRBJ2-7|TRBV28|many
ASSFASTSAGEQY
>TRBJ1-3|TRBV9|-
ASSVGYRGSGNTIY
>TRBJ1-2|TRBV15|few
ATSGGGDILGRINGYT
>TRBJ2-7|TRBV18|-
ASSSSPGGAAYEQY
>TRBJ1-5|TRBV7-9|few
ASSGTGGKGNQPQH
>TRBJ1-2|TRBV6-1|-
ASSVNRGGHNGYT
>TRBJ2-3|TRBV28|many
ASSLGEADTQY
>TRBJ2-5|TRBV7-2|few
ASSTRQSRETQY
>TRBJ1-1|TRBV5-5|few
ASSLETYQNTEAF
>TRBJ1-4|TRBV6-6|many
ASSWGDTNEKLF
>TRBJ1-5|TRBV27|-
ASSLLGAGQPQH